The 31 T cell receptor beta chains listed next were all sequenced from one sample in a study of T cells in Graves' hyperthyroidism and ophthalmopathy. The source material, RNA transcripts, was used to amplify TCR beta CDR3 regions. First-round RT-PCR targeting the TCR CDR3 was performed with the HTBI primer set. TCRdb analysed the multiplex PCR reads with MiXCR anew, one entry per CDR3 protein. The top ten hold 14% of the sample, which has about 560,000 distinct CDR3 sequences, around 13% seen once. The specimen was blood. These receptors were taken from a woman in her forties with Graves' hyperthyroidism.

This clonotype was detected many times. This rearrangement joins TRBV3-1 to TRBJ2-2, with TRBD2 identical over 8 bases. Trimming removed 4 bases from V and 0 bases from J; junction bases left unmatched: 1. The CDR3 is made up of 15 amino acids. Germline loops: CDR1 LGHDT, CDR2 YNNKEL (reference sequence). CDR3 DNA: TGTGCCAGCAGCCCACTAGCGGCGAACACCGGGGAGCTGTTTTTT. Protein: CASSPLAANTGELFF.

This CDR3 reads CASSFVGGNTGELFF. The CDR3 region has the DNA TGCGCCAGCAGCTTTGTGGGAGGGAACACCGGGGAGCTGTTTTTT. The rearrangement links TRBV5-1 to TRBJ2-2; possibly TRBD2 for D (6 bases). V lost 2 bases, J lost 1 base, and 9 bases lay in between. The CDR3 is 15 amino acids. CDR1 is SGHRS, CDR2 YFSETQ, per germline.

This clonotype was seen at least ten times. The V and J genes are TRBV12-3 or TRBV12-4 and TRBJ1-1, with a tentative D call TRBD1 (6 bases). The CDR3 totals 13 residues. Trimming took 6 bases from V and 10 from J, leaving 18 bases between them. The CDR3 here is CASSQQGLGGAFF. The CDR3 nucleotides are TGTGCCAGCAGCCAACAGGGTTTGGGCGGAGCTTTCTTT.

This clonotype appeared a few times. The chain is built from TRBV12-3 or TRBV12-4 and TRBJ1-6; maybe TRBD1 (5 bases). V was pared by 5 bases and J by 7 bases, with 15 bases between. The CDR3 contains 15 residues. The CDR3: CASSPLGTGNSPLHF. The CDR3, as DNA: TGTGCCAGCAGTCCTCTTGGGACTGGAAATTCACCCCTCCACTTT.

About this clonotype itself: A much larger clone is a single base away; this may be a read error. V gene TRBV27 combines with J gene TRBJ2-7; 10 nucleotides line up with TRBD1. The CDR3 is made up of 16 amino acids. Per germline, CDR1 MNHEY and CDR2 SMNVEV (reference sequence). The CDR3 protein is CASSLTGTGAVYEQCF. The DNA for the CDR3 is TGTGCCAGCAGTTTAACTGGGACAGGGGCGGTCTACGAGCAGTGCTTC.

This clonotype was counted many times. The chain joins TRBV18 to TRBJ1-1; 10 positions agree with TRBD1. CDR1 KGHSH and CDR2 LQKENI come from the germline V gene. Germline trimming cut 3 bases from V and 8 bases from J; bases unmatched to any gene: 3. CDR3 length equals 13 residues. The CDR3 reads CASSPGTGAEAFF. The CDR3, as DNA: TGTGCCAGCTCACCCGGGACAGGGGCCGAAGCTTTCTTT. The whole variable domain, remainder taken from reference TRBV18 and TRBJ1-1, is NAGVMQNPRHLVRRRGQEARLRCSPMKGHSHVYWYRQLPEEGLKFMVYLQKENIIDESGMPKERFSAEFPKEGPSILRIQQVVRGDSAAYFCASSPGTGAEAFFGQGTRLTVV.

The sample holds many counts of this clonotype. This chain links TRBV19 with TRBJ2-1; maybe TRBD2 (6 bases). CDR3 size: 16 residues. V was trimmed by 0 bases and J by 8 bases, leaving 17 bases between them. The germline CDR1 and CDR2 sequences are LNHDA and SQIVND (reference sequence). The CDR3 is CASSIEWRESTHEQFF. For the CDR3, the DNA is TGTGCCAGTAGTATAGAATGGAGGGAGTCTACACATGAGCAGTTCTTC. Based on the CDR3 plus reference TRBV19 and TRBJ2-1, the full variable domain is DGGITQSPKYLFRKEGQNVTLSCEQNLNHDAMYWYRQDPGQGLRLIYYSQIVNDFQKGDIAEGYSVSREKKESFPLTVTSAQKNPTAFYLCASSIEWRESTHEQFFGPGTRLTVL.

This clonotype has a count of ten or more. CDR3 DNA: TGTGCCAGCAGTTTAGGCTGGGGGGGATCAGATACGCAGTATTTT. Amino acid sequence: CASSLGWGGSDTQYF. The rearrangement joins TRBV27 to TRBJ2-3; 7 nucleotides agree with TRBD2. Germline V gene lookup returns CDR1 MNHEY and CDR2 SMNVEV (reference sequence). With 2 bases clipped from V and 4 bases from J, the junction kept 6 bases outside the gene matches. This CDR3 region has 15 residues.

The DNA for the CDR3 is TGTGCCAGCAGTTTAAGTCCAGGGATAGTGGAAGGCTACACCTTC. Translation: CASSLSPGIVEGYTF. This rearrangement joins TRBV28 to TRBJ1-2, with a tentative D call TRBD1 (5 bases). CDR3 size: 15 residues. V lost 2 bases and J lost 8, with 18 bases in between. From germline, CDR1 is MDHEN and CDR2 SYDVKM.

This clonotype was counted a few times. The chain recombines TRBV20-1 with TRBJ1-4, with TRBD1 matching 12 bases. CDR1 is DFQATT and CDR2 is SNEGSKA in the germline V gene (reference sequence). The length of the CDR3 is 17 residues. J was trimmed by 1 base and V by 6 bases; bases with no gene match: 9. CDR3 DNA sequence: TGCAGTGCCCCCCGGTGGGACAGGGGGCTAACTAATGAAAAACTGTTTTTT. This gives the protein CSAPRWDRGLTNEKLFF.

In its sample, this clonotype was seen a few times. The chain links TRBV6-5 to TRBJ2-1, with 7 bases lining up with TRBD1. Germline lookup yields CDR1 MNHEY and CDR2 SVGAGI. The CDR3 is 16 residues long. V was clipped by 4 bases and J by 4 bases; unmatched bases: 10. CDR3 sequence: CASSSHRGGFYNEQFF. The CDR3 region has the DNA TGTGCCAGCAGTTCCCACAGGGGTGGGTTTTACAATGAGCAGTTCTTC.

This clonotype has a count of ten or more. J is TRBJ2-7 and V is TRBV28; D is perhaps TRBD1 (8 bases). The ends were cut back, 7 bases at V and 1 base at J, with 17 bases in the middle. The CDR3 covers 15 residues. Germline V gene lookup returns CDR1 MDHEN and CDR2 SYDVKM. The CDR3: CASTPHRGGSYEQYF. In nucleotides, the CDR3 is TGTGCCAGCACACCTCACAGGGGGGGGTCCTACGAGCAGTACTTC. Variable domain in full (rest from reference TRBV28 and TRBJ2-7): DVKVTQSSRYLVKRTGEKVFLECVQDMDHENMFWYRQDPGLGLRLIYFSYDVKMKEKGDIPEGYSVSREKKERFSLILESASTNQTSMYLCASTPHRGGSYEQYFGPGTRLTVT.

This clonotype was detected many times. V gene TRBV11-3 combines with J gene TRBJ2-1; no reliable D call. Germline assignment: CDR1 SGHNT and CDR2 YENEEA. The germline V and J ends were trimmed by 6 bases and 8 bases, with 11 bases remaining between them. The CDR3 covers 12 residues. The CDR3: CASSPLGYEQFF. CDR3 nucleotide sequence: TGTGCCAGCAGTCCGCTAGGGTATGAGCAGTTCTTC.

This clonotype was found a few times. The chain combines TRBV7-9 with TRBJ2-7; the D is unclear. CDR1 SEHNR and CDR2 FQNEAQ come from the germline V gene (reference sequence). Trimming removed 1 base at V and 2 bases at J, with 6 bases between. The CDR3 has 13 residues. The CDR3 DNA follows: TGTGCCAGCAGCTTAGTGAATCCCTACGAGCAGTACTTC. Its translation: CASSLVNPYEQYF.

The chain joins TRBV2 to TRBJ1-1; perhaps TRBD1 as D (6 bases). CDR3 length equals 15 residues. Germline values: CDR1 SNHLY, CDR2 FYNNEI. Trimming cost V 5 bases and J 0 bases, with 13 bases left between them. CDR3 sequence: CASSLPRGLNTEAFF. The DNA of the CDR3 is TGTGCCAGCAGTTTGCCCAGGGGCTTGAACACTGAAGCTTTCTTT.

The V and J genes are TRBV3-1 and TRBJ2-3, with D hard to call. Between the trimmed V and J ends, which lost 0 bases and 4 bases, there was a span of 11 bases. The CDR3 sequence is 15 residues long. CDR1 is LGHDT and CDR2 is YNNKEL in the germline V gene (reference sequence). The CDR3 loop is CASSQDVRSADTQYF. As DNA, the CDR3 is TGTGCCAGCAGCCAAGACGTCCGCAGCGCAGATACGCAGTATTTT.

This clonotype was observed many times. The V and J genes are TRBV28 and TRBJ1-2; no clear D gene. Germline V CDR1 and CDR2: MDHEN, SYDVKM. V lost 6 bases and J lost 2, with 16 bases in between. There are 15 residues in the CDR3. In nucleotides, the CDR3 is TGTGCCAGCAGATTTAGCGGCGGACGGAACTATGGCTACACCTTC. Its protein product is CASRFSGGRNYGYTF.

The chain employs TRBV7-9 and TRBJ2-3; 13 bases line up with TRBD2. This CDR3 spans 17 amino acids. V lost 7 bases, J lost 1 base, and 8 bases stayed unmatched. Germline V CDR1 and CDR2: SEHNR, FQNEAQ (reference sequence). CDR3 bases: TGTGCCAGCACCTTGACTAGCGGGAGGACGGGCACAGATACGCAGTATTTT. This translates into CASTLTSGRTGTDTQYF.

V is TRBV29-1 and J is TRBJ2-4; D call uncertain. There are 13 residues in the CDR3. Germline V gene lookup returns CDR1 SQVTM and CDR2 ANQGSEA. Trimming pared 8 bases from V and 1 base from J, leaving 12 bases between. CDR3 in amino acids: CSFSDTAKNIQYF. For the CDR3, the DNA is TGCAGCTTTTCCGACACCGCCAAAAACATTCAGTACTTC.

This clonotype was counted at least ten times. J is TRBJ2-1 and V is TRBV3-1; maybe TRBD2 (6 bases). The V gene's germline CDR1 is LGHDT and CDR2 YNNKEL (reference sequence). V lost 3 bases and J lost 8, with 11 bases in between. This CDR3 is 13 amino acids long. The CDR3 sequence is CASSQTSYYEQFF. CDR3 bases: TGTGCCAGCAGCCAGACTAGTTACTATGAGCAGTTCTTC.

In this sample, this clonotype turned up a few times. This rearrangement joins TRBV25-1 to TRBJ1-1; possibly TRBD1 for D (5 bases). The CDR3 totals 12 residues. The ends were cut back, 8 bases at V and 5 bases at J, with 12 bases in the middle. Germline CDR1 and CDR2: MGHDK and SYGVNS. CDR3 loop: CASGKGETEAFF. The CDR3 DNA is TGTGCCAGCGGAAAAGGGGAGACTGAAGCTTTCTTT.

The chain links TRBV7-8 to TRBJ2-2; 7 bases line up with TRBD1. J was trimmed by 0 bases and V by 2 bases; bases with no gene match: 6. The CDR3 has 17 amino acids. The V gene's germline CDR1 is SGHVS and CDR2 FQNEAQ. CDR3 sequence reads: CASSLIYGTANTGELFF. CDR3 sequence (DNA): TGTGCCAGCAGCTTAATCTACGGGACAGCGAACACCGGGGAGCTGTTTTTT.

In its sample, this clonotype was seen many times. The V and J genes are TRBV30 and TRBJ2-1; 8 bases agree with TRBD2. The V gene end was trimmed by 3 bases and the J gene end by 5 bases; junction bases not matched to a gene: 3. The CDR3 is 13 residues long. Germline V gene data show CDR1 as GTSNPN and CDR2 as SVGIG (reference sequence). The CDR3 sequence is CAWSGRANNEQFF. CDR3 nucleotide sequence: TGTGCCTGGAGCGGGAGGGCCAACAATGAGCAGTTCTTC.

This chain links TRBV6-2 or TRBV6-3 with TRBJ1-1; D gene ambiguous. The V gene lost 3 bases and the J gene lost 4 bases, with 12 bases spanning the gap. Germline loops: CDR1 MNHEY, CDR2 SVGEGT. The CDR3 spans 14 residues. The CDR3 here is CASSYGGFGTEAFF. The CDR3 DNA sequence: TGTGCCAGCAGTTATGGAGGGTTCGGCACTGAAGCTTTCTTT.

This clonotype occurred a few times. Here the CDR3 DNA reads TGCGCCAGCAGATCGGATAACTACGAGCAGTACTTC. Encoded protein: CASRSDNYEQYF. This chain uses TRBV5-1 with TRBJ2-7; D is unresolved. Trimming removed 5 bases from V and 3 bases from J, with 9 bases in between. The CDR3 has 12 amino acids. CDR1 is SGHRS, CDR2 YFSETQ, per germline.

This clonotype was seen ten or more times. This chain connects TRBV28 to TRBJ2-3; TRBD2 agrees at 9 bases. This CDR3 comprises 15 residues. Germline-derived CDR1 and CDR2 are MDHEN and SYDVKM. J gave up 1 base and V 7 bases, and 6 bases lay outside the gene matches. CDR3 nucleotides: TGTGCCAGCACCCTTAGCGGGAGTGGCACAGATACGCAGTATTTT. Protein sequence: CASTLSGSGTDTQYF.

This sequence joins TRBV10-2 and TRBJ1-5; D ambiguous. This CDR3 region has 13 residues. V was shortened by 8 bases and J by 4 bases, with 12 bases between the two germline ends. CDR1 WSHSY and CDR2 SAAADI come from the germline V gene. The CDR3 here is CASRVNLNQPQHF. The CDR3 nucleotides are TGCGCCAGCCGGGTAAATCTTAATCAGCCCCAGCATTTT.

This clonotype was seen at least ten times. The CDR3 region has the DNA TGTGCCATCAGTGAATCCAGTTCAGGGGCCATCACCGGGGAGCTGTTTTTT. It encodes CAISESSSGAITGELFF. V and J are TRBV10-3 and TRBJ2-2; a possible D gene is TRBD1 (6 bases). The CDR3 is made up of 17 amino acids. Trimming pared 3 bases from V and 4 bases from J, leaving 18 bases between. Germline V CDR1 and CDR2: ENHRY, SYGVKD.

DNA for the CDR3: TGCGCCAGCAGCTTGATAGCGGGAGGGCCGGCAAACATTCAGTACTTC. Residues: CASSLIAGGPANIQYF. The chain combines TRBV5-1 with TRBJ2-4; the match to TRBD2 covers 11 bases. The CDR3 loop spans 16 amino acids. Per the germline V gene, CDR1 is SGHRS and CDR2 is YFSETQ. The V and J ends lost 1 base and 6 bases, in that order; junction bases with no gene match: 6.

This clonotype was picked up a small number of times. This sequence joins TRBV10-2 and TRBJ2-5, with TRBD1 matching 8 bases. CDR1 and CDR2 (germline): WSHSY, SAAADI. Unmatched junction bases numbered 2, after V lost 4 bases and J lost 1 base. CDR3 length: 14 residues. This CDR3 is CASSVTGGQETQYF. The DNA for the CDR3 is TGCGCCAGCAGTGTCACAGGGGGCCAAGAGACCCAGTACTTC.

This clonotype was seen many times. J is TRBJ1-2 and V is TRBV6-1; TRBD1 aligns across 12 bases. Trimming removed 6 bases from V and 3 bases from J; junction bases left unmatched: 2. Germline V gene data show CDR1 as MNHNS and CDR2 as SASEGT. There are 14 residues in the CDR3. The CDR3 here is CASRGTGGDYGYTF. CDR3 DNA sequence: TGTGCCAGCAGGGGGACAGGGGGCGACTATGGCTACACCTTC.